The 20 T cell receptor beta chains listed next were all sequenced from one sample in a study of T cell responses to AZD1222 COVID-19 vaccine. TCRdb's copy holds only in-frame clones and misses some; the assay was immunoSEQ multiplex PCR. The table lists 110,000 or so clones, 88% of them singletons. The sequencing used peripheral blood, collected 28 days after the second AZD1222 dose. Receptor source: an adult who received the AZD1222 COVID-19 vaccine.

The rearrangement joins TRBV5-3 to TRBJ1-2; D gene ambiguous. TRBV5-3 is an open reading frame whose function is uncertain. The CDR3 consists of 15 residues. Trimming left V 4 bases short and J 0 bases short, with 13 bases between. CDR3 in amino acids: CARSPSYTANYGYTF. The CDR3 nucleotides are TGTGCCAGAAGCCCTTCGTACACCGCTAACTATGGCTACACCTTC.

DNA for the CDR3: TGTGGCGGAACCGGGGATGGCAATGAAAAACTGTTTTTT. Translation gives CGGTGDGNEKLFF. The chain carries TRBV2 and TRBJ1-4, with D unresolved. Germline V gene sequence: CDR1 SNHLY, CDR2 FYNNEI. The length of the CDR3 is 13 residues. Variable domain in full (rest from reference TRBV2 and TRBJ1-4): EPEVTQTPSHQVTQMGQEVILRCVPISNHLYFYWYRQILGQKVEFLVSFYNNEISEKSEIFDDQFSVERPDGSNFTLKIRSTKLEDSAMYFCGGTGDGNEKLFFGSGTQLSVL.

This chain connects TRBV7-2 to TRBJ1-1; a weak D match, TRBD1 (5 bases). Germline CDR1 and CDR2: SGHTA and FQGNSA. Deletions cut 7 bases from V and 3 bases from J, with 12 bases between. There are 13 residues in the CDR3. The CDR3, as DNA: TGTGCCAGCAAGGGGCCCTTGGACACTGAAGCTTTCTTT. Protein: CASKGPLDTEAFF.

This clone occurred a few times. CDR3 sequence: CASSSTYLTGGGRMDTEAFF. The CDR3 DNA reads TGTGCCAGCAGCTCCACGTACTTAACAGGGGGCGGGAGAATGGACACTGAAGCTTTCTTT. The gene calls are TRBV7-3 and TRBJ1-1, with 9 bases that match TRBD1. V lost 4 bases and J lost 3; bases outside the gene matches: 21. Germline CDR1 SGHTA, CDR2 FQGTGA. This CDR3 comprises 20 residues.

This rearrangement joins TRBV4-3 to TRBJ1-2; weak D call: TRBD1 (5 bases). Trimming took off 1 base at V and 2 bases at J, with 20 bases between the two ends. The CDR3 loop spans 18 amino acids. CDR1 is LGHNA and CDR2 is YSLEER in the germline V gene. The CDR3 sequence: CASSQGPAAGGENYGYTF. As DNA, the CDR3 is TGCGCCAGCAGCCAAGGGCCGGCCGCGGGGGGTGAGAACTATGGCTACACCTTC.

In the case of this clone: The same CDR3 is also encoded by other DNA sequences in this sample. The gene calls are TRBV5-1 and TRBJ2-2, with TRBD1 matching over 9 bases. CDR1 and CDR2 from the germline V gene are SGHRS and YFSETQ. This CDR3 has 14 residues. V lost 3 bases and J lost 5; bases outside the gene matches: 2. The CDR3 DNA follows: TGCGCCAGCAGCTCGGACAGGGGAACCGGGGAGCTGTTTTTT. Translation gives CASSSDRGTGELFF.

The chain has TRBV18 and TRBJ2-1; D remains unclear. The length of the CDR3 is 13 residues. Germline V gene data show CDR1 as KGHSH and CDR2 as LQKENI. Trimming removed 2 bases at V and 7 bases at J, with 9 bases between. CDR3 amino acids: CASSPGSQNEQFF. CDR3 sequence (DNA): TGTGCCAGCTCACCAGGGTCTCAGAATGAGCAGTTCTTC. The entire variable domain, with the rest obtained from reference TRBV18 and TRBJ2-1, is as follows: NAGVMQNPRHLVRRRGQEARLRCSPMKGHSHVYWYRQLPEEGLKFMVYLQKENIIDESGMPKERFSAEFPKEGPSILRIQQVVRGDSAAYFCASSPGSQNEQFFGPGTRLTVL.

This rearrangement joins TRBV12-1 to TRBJ2-7; no DNA check was done on the table's D call, TRBD1. TRBV12-1 is a listed pseudogene. CDR3 size: 13 residues. CDR3 region: CASSTQGADEQYF. In DNA form, the CDR3 reads TGTGCCAGCAGCACACAGGGGGCGGATGAGCAGTACTTC.

This sequence joins TRBV6-5 and TRBJ1-1; no definite D call. The CDR3 has 13 residues. Trimming pared 4 bases from V and 0 bases from J, leaving 6 bases between. The germline V gene has CDR1 MNHEY and CDR2 SVGAGI. CDR3 loop: CASSSGLNTEAFF. The DNA of the CDR3 is TGTGCCAGCAGTTCAGGCTTGAACACTGAAGCTTTCTTT.

This sequence joins TRBV6-5 and TRBJ1-1; 9 nucleotides line up with TRBD1. Germline V gene data show CDR1 as MNHEY and CDR2 as SVGAGI. The CDR3 loop spans 16 amino acids. Unmatched junction bases numbered 7, after V lost 0 bases and J lost 5 bases. CDR3 residues: CASSYSTGGRGTEAFF. The DNA for the CDR3 is TGTGCCAGCAGTTACTCGACAGGGGGAAGGGGGACTGAAGCTTTCTTT.

A few counts support this clone. The chain carries TRBV11-1 and TRBJ1-1; D uncertain. CDR1 is SGHAT and CDR2 is FQDESV in the germline V gene (reference sequence). V was shortened by 1 base and J by 1 base, with 7 bases between the two germline ends. The CDR3 length is 14 residues. CDR3 nucleotide sequence: TGTGCCAGCAGCTTAGTAGGCGGGAACACTGAAGCTTTCTTT. Residues: CASSLVGGNTEAFF. Variable domain in full (rest from reference TRBV11-1 and TRBJ1-1): EAEVAQSPRYKITEKSQAVAFWCDPISGHATLYWYRQILGQGPELLVQFQDESVVDDSQLPKDRFSAERLKGVDSTLKIQPAELGDSAMYLCASSLVGGNTEAFFGQGTRLTVV.

This chain uses TRBV7-8 with TRBJ2-1, with D uncertain. The CDR3 is made up of 16 amino acids. Trimming cost V 4 bases and J 4 bases, with 17 bases left between them. Germline V CDR1 and CDR2: SGHVS, FQNEAQ. The CDR3 here is CASSSPVSAGYNEQFF. CDR3 DNA: TGTGCCAGCAGCTCTCCTGTGAGCGCCGGTTACAATGAGCAGTTCTTC.

This clone showed up just once. The genes are TRBV18 and TRBJ1-2; tentative D call: TRBD1 (6 bases). The CDR3 spans 14 residues. Germline CDR1 and CDR2: KGHSH and LQKENI. The V end lost 2 bases, the J end lost 5 bases, and 12 bases lay between the germline ends. The chain's CDR3 is CASSPSGEVYGYTF. The CDR3 region has the DNA TGTGCCAGCTCACCATCAGGGGAGGTTTATGGCTACACCTTC.

In DNA form, the CDR3 reads TGTGCCAGCAGCCAAGATGCCGGCCTTCGACTGTTTTTT. Amino acid sequence: CASSQDAGLRLFF. The chain is built from TRBV4-2 and TRBJ1-4; D is uncertain. Trimming shortened V by 0 bases and J by 13 bases, and 12 bases separated the two germline ends. Germline values: CDR1 LGHNA, CDR2 YNFKEQ. The CDR3 length is 13 residues.

The gene calls are TRBV4-2 and TRBJ2-7, with 7 bases identical to TRBD1. The CDR3 length is 15 residues. V dropped 6 bases and J dropped 5; count of bases not matched to a gene: 13. In germline, CDR1 is LGHNA, CDR2 YNFKEQ. The CDR3 reads CASSLTRDRYDEQYF. CDR3 DNA sequence: TGTGCCAGCAGTCTGACCCGGGACAGATATGACGAGCAGTACTTC.

The rearrangement joins TRBV25-1 to TRBJ2-7; D ambiguous. The germline V gene encodes CDR1 MGHDK and CDR2 SYGVNS. The CDR3 is made up of 13 amino acids. The V end was cut by 4 bases, the J end by 1 base, with 8 bases between. Here the CDR3 reads CASSGTLSYEQYF. In DNA, the CDR3 is TGTGCCAGCAGTGGCACACTATCCTACGAGCAGTACTTC.

This clone has only a few counts. V and J are TRBV27 and TRBJ1-3; 8 bases are shared with TRBD1. J lost 2 bases, V lost 4 bases, and 1 base had no gene match. This CDR3 spans 14 amino acids. CDR1 and CDR2 (germline): MNHEY, SMNVEV (reference sequence). In nucleotides, the CDR3 is TGTGCCAGCAGTTCCAGGGGGCCTGGAAACACCATATATTTT. This gives the protein CASSSRGPGNTIYF.

This clone is a singleton in its sample. This chain joins TRBV3-1 (or the pseudogene TRBV3-2) and TRBJ2-7; 8 nucleotides match TRBD2. V trimming: 1 base; J trimming: 2 bases; junction bases outside the gene matches: 7. Germline assignment: CDR1 LGHDT and CDR2 YNNKEL (reference sequence). The CDR3 loop spans 16 amino acids. In DNA form, the CDR3 reads TGTGCCAGCAGCCAAGCCTCGCCGGGACTAGCCTACGAGCAGTACTTC. This gives the protein CASSQASPGLAYEQYF.

V is TRBV7-2 and J is TRBJ2-2; 7 nucleotides match TRBD2. CDR1 and CDR2 from the germline V gene are SGHTA and FQGNSA. V trimming: 3 bases; J trimming: 2 bases; junction bases outside the gene matches: 3. The CDR3 is 15 residues long. The CDR3 is CASSFRDYNTGELFF. For the CDR3, the DNA is TGTGCCAGCAGCTTCCGGGACTACAACACCGGGGAGCTGTTTTTT.

The chain joins TRBV4-1 to TRBJ2-7; a weak D match, TRBD1 (5 bases). The CDR3 runs to 15 residues. The germline V and J ends were trimmed by 4 bases and 4 bases, with 17 bases remaining between them. CDR1 and CDR2 (germline): MGHRA, YSYEKL. CDR3 amino acids: CASSLTFDSLYEQYF. The CDR3 region has the DNA TGCGCCAGCAGCCTGACCTTCGACAGCTTGTACGAGCAGTACTTC.